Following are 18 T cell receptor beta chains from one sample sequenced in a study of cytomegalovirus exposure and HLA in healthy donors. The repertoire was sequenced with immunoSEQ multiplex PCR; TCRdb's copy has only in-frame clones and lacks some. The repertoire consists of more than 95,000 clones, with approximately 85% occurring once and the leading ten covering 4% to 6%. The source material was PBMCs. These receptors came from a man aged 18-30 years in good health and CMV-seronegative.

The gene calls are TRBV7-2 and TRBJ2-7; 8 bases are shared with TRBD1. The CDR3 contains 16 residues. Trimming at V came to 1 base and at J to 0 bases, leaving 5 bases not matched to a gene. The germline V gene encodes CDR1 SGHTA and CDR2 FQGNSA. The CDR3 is CASSLVRTGISYEQYF. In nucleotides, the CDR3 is TGTGCCAGCAGCTTAGTTAGGACAGGGATCTCCTACGAGCAGTACTTC. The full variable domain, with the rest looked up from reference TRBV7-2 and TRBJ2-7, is GAGVSQSPSNKVTEKGKDVELRCDPISGHTALYWYRQSLGQGLEFLIYFQGNSAPDKSGLPSDRFSAERTGGSVSTLTIQRTQQEDSAVYLCASSLVRTGISYEQYFGPGTRLTVT.

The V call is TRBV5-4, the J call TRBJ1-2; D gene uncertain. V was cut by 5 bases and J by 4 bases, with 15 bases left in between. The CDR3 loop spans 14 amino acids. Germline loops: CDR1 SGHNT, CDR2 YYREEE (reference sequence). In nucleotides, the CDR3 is TGTGCCAGCAGTCGTTGGGGAGTCGGCTATGGCTACACCTTC. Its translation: CASSRWGVGYGYTF. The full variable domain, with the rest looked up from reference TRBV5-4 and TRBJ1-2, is ETGVTQSPTHLIKTRGQQVTLRCSSQSGHNTVSWYQQALGQGPQFIFQYYREEENGRGNFPPRFSGLQFPNYSSELNVNALELDDSALYLCASSRWGVGYGYTFGSGTRLTVV.

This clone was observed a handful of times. This chain's CDR3 is CASSRGQDRPIPSPLHF. The CDR3 bases are TGTGCCAGTAGTAGAGGACAAGACAGGCCCATCCCATCACCCCTCCACTTT. V usage is TRBV19 and J usage is TRBJ1-6, with D possibly being TRBD1 (6 bases). CDR3 length equals 17 residues. Trimming cost V 4 bases and J 10 bases, with 23 bases left between them. Germline CDR1 reads LNHDA; CDR2 reads SQIVND (reference sequence).

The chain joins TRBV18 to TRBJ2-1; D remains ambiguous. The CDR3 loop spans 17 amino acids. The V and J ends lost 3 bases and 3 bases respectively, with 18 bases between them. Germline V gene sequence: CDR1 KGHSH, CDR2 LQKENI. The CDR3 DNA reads TGTGCCAGCTCACCTCCGCGGTCTACCCTGGTCTACAATGAGCAGTTCTTC. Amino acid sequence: CASSPPRSTLVYNEQFF.

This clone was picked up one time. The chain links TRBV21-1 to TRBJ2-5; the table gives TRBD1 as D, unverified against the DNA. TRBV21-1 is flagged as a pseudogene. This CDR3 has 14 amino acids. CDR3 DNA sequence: TGTGCCAGCAGCAAAAGGGCAGGGGTGAGAACCCAGTACTTC. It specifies CASSKRAGVRTQYF.

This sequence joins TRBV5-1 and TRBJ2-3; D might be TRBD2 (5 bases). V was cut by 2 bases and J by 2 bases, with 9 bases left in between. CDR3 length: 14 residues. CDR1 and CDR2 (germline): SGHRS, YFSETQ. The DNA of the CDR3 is TGCGCCAGCAGCTTAGCGGCCGCCACAGATACGCAGTATTTT. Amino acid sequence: CASSLAAATDTQYF.

DNA of the CDR3: TGTGCCAGCAGCTTGGAATGGGCAGGGATGAACACTGAAGCTTTCTTT. Its protein is CASSLEWAGMNTEAFF. The chain combines TRBV5-6 with TRBJ1-1, with D possibly matching TRBD1 (5 bases). Trimming left V 0 bases short and J 0 bases short, with 12 bases between. The CDR3 length is 16 residues. Germline V CDR1 and CDR2: SGHDT, YYEEEE.

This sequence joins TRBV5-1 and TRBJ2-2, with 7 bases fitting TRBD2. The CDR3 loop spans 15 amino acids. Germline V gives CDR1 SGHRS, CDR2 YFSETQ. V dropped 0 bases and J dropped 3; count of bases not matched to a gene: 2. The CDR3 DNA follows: TGCGCCAGCAGCTTGGGACTAGCCGACACCGGGGAGCTGTTTTTT. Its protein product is CASSLGLADTGELFF.

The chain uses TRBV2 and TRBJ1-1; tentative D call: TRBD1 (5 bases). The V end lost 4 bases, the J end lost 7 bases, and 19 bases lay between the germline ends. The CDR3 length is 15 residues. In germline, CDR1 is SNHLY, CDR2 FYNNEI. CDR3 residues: CASSVTGRVAGEAFF. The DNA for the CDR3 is TGTGCCAGCAGTGTCACCGGCAGGGTAGCGGGTGAAGCTTTCTTT.

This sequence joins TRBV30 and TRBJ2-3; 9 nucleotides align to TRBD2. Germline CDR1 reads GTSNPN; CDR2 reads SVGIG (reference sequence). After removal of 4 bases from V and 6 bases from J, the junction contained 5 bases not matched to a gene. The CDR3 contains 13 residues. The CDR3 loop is CAWTSGVGDTQYF. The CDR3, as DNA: TGTGCCTGGACTAGCGGGGTCGGGGATACGCAGTATTTT.

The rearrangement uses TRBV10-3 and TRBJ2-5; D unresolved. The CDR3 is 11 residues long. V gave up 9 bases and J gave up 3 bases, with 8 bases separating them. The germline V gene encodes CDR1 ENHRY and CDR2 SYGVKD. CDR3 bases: TGTGCCATAAAGAGTGAAGAGACCCAGTACTTC. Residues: CAIKSEETQYF.

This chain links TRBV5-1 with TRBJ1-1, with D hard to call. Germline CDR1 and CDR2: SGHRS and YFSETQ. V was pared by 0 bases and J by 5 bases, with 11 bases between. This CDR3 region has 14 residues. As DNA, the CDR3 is TGCGCCAGCAGCTTGGATTCGGGAGGAACTGAAGCTTTCTTT. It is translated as CASSLDSGGTEAFF.

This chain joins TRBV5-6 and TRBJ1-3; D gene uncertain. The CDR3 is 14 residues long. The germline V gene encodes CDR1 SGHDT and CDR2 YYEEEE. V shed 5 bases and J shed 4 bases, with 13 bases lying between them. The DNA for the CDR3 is TGTGCCAGCAGTCTCGGTGAGAAAGGAAACACCATATATTTT. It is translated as CASSLGEKGNTIYF.

The CDR3 spells CASSSTGVIGEQFF. The CDR3 DNA reads TGTGCCAGTAGCTCTACGGGGGTTATCGGTGAGCAGTTCTTC. The V call is TRBV19, the J call TRBJ2-1; possibly TRBD2 for D (6 bases). The V and J ends lost 6 bases and 9 bases respectively, with 18 bases between them. This CDR3 spans 14 amino acids. Germline CDR1 and CDR2: LNHDA and SQIVND (reference sequence). The full variable domain, rest sourced from reference TRBV19 and TRBJ2-1, is DGGITQSPKYLFRKEGQNVTLSCEQNLNHDAMYWYRQDPGQGLRLIYYSQIVNDFQKGDIAEGYSVSREKKESFPLTVTSAQKNPTAFYLCASSSTGVIGEQFFGPGTRLTVL.

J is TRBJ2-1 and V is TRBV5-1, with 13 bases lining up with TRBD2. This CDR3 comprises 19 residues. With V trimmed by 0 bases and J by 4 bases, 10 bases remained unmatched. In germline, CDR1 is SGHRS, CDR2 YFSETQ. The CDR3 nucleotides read TGCGCCAGCAGCTTGGCGACTAGCGGGGGGCCCGCTCGGTACAATGAGCAGTTCTTC. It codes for CASSLATSGGPARYNEQFF.

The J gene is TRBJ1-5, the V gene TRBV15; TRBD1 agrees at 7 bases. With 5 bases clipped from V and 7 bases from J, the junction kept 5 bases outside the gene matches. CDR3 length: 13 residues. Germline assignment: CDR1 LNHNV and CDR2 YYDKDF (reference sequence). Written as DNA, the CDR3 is TGTGCCACCAGCGAGGGGGCTAACCAGCCCCAGCATTTT. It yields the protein CATSEGANQPQHF.

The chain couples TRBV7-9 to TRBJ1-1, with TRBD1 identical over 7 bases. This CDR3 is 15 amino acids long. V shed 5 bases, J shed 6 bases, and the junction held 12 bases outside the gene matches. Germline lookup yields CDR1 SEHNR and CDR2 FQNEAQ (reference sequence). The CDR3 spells CASSPNRGGVPEAFF. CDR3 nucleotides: TGTGCCAGCAGCCCAAACAGGGGAGGTGTACCTGAAGCTTTCTTT.

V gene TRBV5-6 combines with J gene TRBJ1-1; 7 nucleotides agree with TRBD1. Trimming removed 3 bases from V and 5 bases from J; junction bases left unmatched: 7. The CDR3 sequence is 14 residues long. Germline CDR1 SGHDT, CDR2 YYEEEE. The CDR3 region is CASSYTLRGTEAFF. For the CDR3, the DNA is TGTGCCAGCAGCTACACACTCAGGGGGACTGAAGCTTTCTTT.